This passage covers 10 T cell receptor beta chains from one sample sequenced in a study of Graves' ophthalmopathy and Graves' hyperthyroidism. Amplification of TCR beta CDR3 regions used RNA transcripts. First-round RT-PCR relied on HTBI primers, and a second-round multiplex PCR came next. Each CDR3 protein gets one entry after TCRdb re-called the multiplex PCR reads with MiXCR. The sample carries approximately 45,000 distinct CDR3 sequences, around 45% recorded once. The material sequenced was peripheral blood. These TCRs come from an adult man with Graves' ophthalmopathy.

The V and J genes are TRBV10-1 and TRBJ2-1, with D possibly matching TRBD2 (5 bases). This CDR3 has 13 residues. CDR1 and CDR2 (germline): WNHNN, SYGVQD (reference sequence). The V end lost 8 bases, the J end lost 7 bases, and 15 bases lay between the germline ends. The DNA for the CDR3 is TGCGCCAGCGGAATGGGAGTGGGTAATGAGCAGTTCTTC. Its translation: CASGMGVGNEQFF.

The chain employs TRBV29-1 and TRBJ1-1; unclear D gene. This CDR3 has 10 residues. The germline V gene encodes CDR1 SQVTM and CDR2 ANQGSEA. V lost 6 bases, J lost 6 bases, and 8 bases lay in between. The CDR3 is CSVPYAEAFF. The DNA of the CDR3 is TGCAGCGTACCATACGCTGAAGCTTTCTTT.

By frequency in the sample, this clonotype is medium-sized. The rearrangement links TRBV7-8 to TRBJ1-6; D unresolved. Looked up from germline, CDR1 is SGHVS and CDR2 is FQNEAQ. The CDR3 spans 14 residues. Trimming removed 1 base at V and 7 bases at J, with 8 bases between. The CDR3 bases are TGTGCCAGCAGCTTAGGGGATCAAAATTCACCCCTCCACTTT. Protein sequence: CASSLGDQNSPLHF.

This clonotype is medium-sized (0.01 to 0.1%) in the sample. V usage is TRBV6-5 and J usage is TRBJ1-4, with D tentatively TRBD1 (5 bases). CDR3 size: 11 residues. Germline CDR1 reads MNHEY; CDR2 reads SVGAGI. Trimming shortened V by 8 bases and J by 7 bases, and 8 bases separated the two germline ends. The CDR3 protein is CASRDGEKLFF. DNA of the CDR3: TGTGCCAGCCGGGACGGTGAAAAACTGTTTTTT.

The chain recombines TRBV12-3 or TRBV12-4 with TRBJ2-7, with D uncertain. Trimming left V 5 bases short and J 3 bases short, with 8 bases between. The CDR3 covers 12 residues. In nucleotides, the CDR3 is TGTGCCAGCAGTCAAAAGGTCTACGAGCAGTACTTC. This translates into CASSQKVYEQYF.

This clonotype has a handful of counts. The CDR3 region is CSARVNTEAYEQYF. CDR3 nucleotide sequence: TGCAGTGCTAGGGTGAACACTGAAGCCTACGAGCAGTACTTC. This rearrangement joins TRBV20-1 to TRBJ2-7, with D uncertain. Germline V CDR1 and CDR2: DFQATT, SNEGSKA (reference sequence). The V and J ends lost 3 bases and 2 bases respectively, with 14 bases between them. The CDR3 is 14 amino acids.

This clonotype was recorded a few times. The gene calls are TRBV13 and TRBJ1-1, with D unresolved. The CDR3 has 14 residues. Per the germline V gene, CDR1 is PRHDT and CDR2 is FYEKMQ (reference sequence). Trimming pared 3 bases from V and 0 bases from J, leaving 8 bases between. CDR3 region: CASSFSLVNTEAFF. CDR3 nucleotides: TGTGCCAGCAGCTTTTCATTGGTGAACACTGAAGCTTTCTTT.

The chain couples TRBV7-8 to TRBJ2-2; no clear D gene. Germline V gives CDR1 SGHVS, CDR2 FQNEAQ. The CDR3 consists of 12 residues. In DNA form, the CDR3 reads TGTGACCCGGCAGTTTCCACCGGGGAGCTGTTTTTT. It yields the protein CDPAVSTGELFF. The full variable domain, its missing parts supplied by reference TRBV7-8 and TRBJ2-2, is GAGVSQSPRYKVAKRGQDVALRCDPISGHVSLFWYQQALGQGPEFLTYFQNEAQLDKSGLPSDRFFAERPEGSVSTLKIQRTQQEDSAVYLCDPAVSTGELFFGEGSRLTVL.

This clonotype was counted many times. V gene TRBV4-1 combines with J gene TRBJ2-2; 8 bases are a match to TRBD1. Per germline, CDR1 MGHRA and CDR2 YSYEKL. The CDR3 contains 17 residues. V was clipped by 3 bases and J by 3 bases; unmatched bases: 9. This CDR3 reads CASSHVDPTGDTGELFF. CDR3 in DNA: TGCGCCAGCAGCCATGTAGATCCGACAGGGGACACCGGGGAGCTGTTTTTT.

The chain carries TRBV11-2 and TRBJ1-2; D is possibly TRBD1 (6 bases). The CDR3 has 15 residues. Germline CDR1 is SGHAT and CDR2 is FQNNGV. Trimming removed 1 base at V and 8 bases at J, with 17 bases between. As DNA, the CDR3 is TGTGCCAGCAGCTTAGCAAGTGGGGGCAGAAAAGGCTACACCTTC. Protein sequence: CASSLASGGRKGYTF.